Listed here is a single T cell receptor (beta chain). Sequencing was performed with immunoSEQ multiplex PCR; in TCRdb, only in-frame clones are kept and a portion is missing. The sample contains about 230,000 clones, approximately 84% of which appear only once. The sample is drawn from a study of blood T cell repertoires in COVID-19. Looking at the study overall: T cells, B-cell-depleted T cells, or PBMCs provided the cDNA or gDNA that served as material.

Trimming took 2 bases from V and 5 from J, leaving 15 bases between them. The germline CDR1 and CDR2 sequences are SEHNR and FQNEAQ (reference sequence). CDR3 size: 15 residues. The sequenced sample was peripheral blood. This chain uses TRBV7-9 with TRBJ2-5, with a tentative D call TRBD1 (6 bases). The clonotype originates from a man aged 40-49 years with acute or convalescent COVID-19. CDR3 sequence reads: CASSLRTAVSETQYF. CDR3 sequence (DNA): TGTGCCAGCAGCTTAAGGACAGCGGTCTCGGAGACCCAGTACTTC.